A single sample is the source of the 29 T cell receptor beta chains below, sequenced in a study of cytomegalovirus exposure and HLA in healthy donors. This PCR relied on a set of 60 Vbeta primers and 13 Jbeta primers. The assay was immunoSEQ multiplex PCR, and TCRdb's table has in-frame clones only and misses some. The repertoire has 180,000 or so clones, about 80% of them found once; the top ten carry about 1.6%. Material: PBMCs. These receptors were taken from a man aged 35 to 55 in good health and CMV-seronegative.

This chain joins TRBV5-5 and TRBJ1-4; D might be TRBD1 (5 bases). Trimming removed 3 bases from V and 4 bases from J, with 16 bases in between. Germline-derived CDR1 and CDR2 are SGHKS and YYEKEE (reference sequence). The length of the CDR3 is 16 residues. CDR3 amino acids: CASSSQGEGFNEKLFF. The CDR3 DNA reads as TGTGCCAGCAGCTCGCAAGGGGAGGGATTTAATGAAAAACTGTTTTTT.

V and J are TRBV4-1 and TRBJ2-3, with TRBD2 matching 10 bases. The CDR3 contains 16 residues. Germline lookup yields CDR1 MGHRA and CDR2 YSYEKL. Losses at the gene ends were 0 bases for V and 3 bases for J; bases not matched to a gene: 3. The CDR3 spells CASSQDAAGGTDTQYF. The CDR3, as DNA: TGCGCCAGCAGCCAAGACGCAGCGGGGGGGACAGATACGCAGTATTTT.

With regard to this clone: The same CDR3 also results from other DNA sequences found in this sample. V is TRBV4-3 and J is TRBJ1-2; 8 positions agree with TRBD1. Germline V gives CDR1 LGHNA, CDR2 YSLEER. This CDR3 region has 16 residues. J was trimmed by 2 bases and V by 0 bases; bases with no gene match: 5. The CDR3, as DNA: TGCGCCAGCAGCCAAGAGTCAGCAGGGGGCAACTATGGCTACACCTTC. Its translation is CASSQESAGGNYGYTF.

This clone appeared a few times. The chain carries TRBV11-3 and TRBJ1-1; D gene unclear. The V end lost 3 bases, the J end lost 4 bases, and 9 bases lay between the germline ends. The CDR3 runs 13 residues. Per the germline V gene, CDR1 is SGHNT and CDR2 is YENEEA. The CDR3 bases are TGTGCCAGCAGCTTCTCAGGTTTCACTGAAGCTTTCTTT. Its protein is CASSFSGFTEAFF.

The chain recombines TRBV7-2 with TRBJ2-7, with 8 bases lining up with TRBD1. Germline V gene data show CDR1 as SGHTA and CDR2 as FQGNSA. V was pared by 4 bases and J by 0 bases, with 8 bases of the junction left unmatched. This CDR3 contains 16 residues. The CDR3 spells CASSWATGAVSYEQYF. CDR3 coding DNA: TGTGCCAGCAGCTGGGCGACAGGGGCGGTCTCCTACGAGCAGTACTTC.

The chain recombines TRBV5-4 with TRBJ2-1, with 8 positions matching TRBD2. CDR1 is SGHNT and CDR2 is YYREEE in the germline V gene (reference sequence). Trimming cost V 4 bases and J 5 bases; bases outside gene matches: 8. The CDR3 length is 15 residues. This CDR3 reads CASSPGGPGNNEQFF. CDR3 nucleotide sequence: TGTGCCAGCAGCCCGGGGGGGCCCGGGAACAATGAGCAGTTCTTC.

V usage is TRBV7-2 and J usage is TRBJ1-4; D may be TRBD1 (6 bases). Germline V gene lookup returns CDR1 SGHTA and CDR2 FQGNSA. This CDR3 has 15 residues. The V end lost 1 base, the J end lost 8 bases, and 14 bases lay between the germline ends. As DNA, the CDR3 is TGTGCCAGCAGCTTAGGTGTGGGGGCTGGGGAAAAACTGTTTTTT. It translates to CASSLGVGAGEKLFF.

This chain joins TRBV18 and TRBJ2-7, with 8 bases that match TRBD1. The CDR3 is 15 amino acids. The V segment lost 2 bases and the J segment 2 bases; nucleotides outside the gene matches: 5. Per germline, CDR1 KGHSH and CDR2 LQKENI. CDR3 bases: TGTGCCAGCTCACCAGGACAGGGCCTGACCTACGAGCAGTACTTC. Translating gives CASSPGQGLTYEQYF.

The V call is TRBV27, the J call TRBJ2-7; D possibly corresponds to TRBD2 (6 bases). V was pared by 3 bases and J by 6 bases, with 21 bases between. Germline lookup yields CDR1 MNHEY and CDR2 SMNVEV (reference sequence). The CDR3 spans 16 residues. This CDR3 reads CASSFRALSLGGEQYF. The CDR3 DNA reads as TGTGCCAGCAGTTTTCGGGCCCTCTCCTTGGGGGGCGAGCAGTACTTC.

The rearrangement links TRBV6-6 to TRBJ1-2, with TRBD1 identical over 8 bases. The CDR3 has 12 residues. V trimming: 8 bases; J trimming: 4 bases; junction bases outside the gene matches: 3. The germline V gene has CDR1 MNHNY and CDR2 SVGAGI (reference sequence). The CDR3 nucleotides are TGTGCCAGCCGACAGGGGTCCTATGGCTACACCTTC. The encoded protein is CASRQGSYGYTF.

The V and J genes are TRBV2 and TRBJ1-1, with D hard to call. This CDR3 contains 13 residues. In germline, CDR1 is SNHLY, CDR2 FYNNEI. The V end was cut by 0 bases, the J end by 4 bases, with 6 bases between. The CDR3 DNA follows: TGTGCCAGCAGTGAAGCGTCGGGCACTGAAGCTTTCTTT. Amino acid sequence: CASSEASGTEAFF.

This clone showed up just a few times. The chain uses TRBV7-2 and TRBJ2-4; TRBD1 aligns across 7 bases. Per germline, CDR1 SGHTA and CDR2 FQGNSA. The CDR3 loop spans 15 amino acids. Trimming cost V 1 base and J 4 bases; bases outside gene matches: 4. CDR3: CASSLVGGQKNIQYF. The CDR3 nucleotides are TGTGCCAGCAGCTTAGTAGGGGGACAGAAAAACATTCAGTACTTC.

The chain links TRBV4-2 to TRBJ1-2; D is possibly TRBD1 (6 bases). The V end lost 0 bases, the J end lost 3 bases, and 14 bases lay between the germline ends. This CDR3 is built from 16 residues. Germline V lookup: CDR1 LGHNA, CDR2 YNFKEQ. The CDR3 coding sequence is TGTGCCAGCAGCCAAGATCAGGGGCGGCAGCACTATGGCTACACCTTC. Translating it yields CASSQDQGRQHYGYTF.

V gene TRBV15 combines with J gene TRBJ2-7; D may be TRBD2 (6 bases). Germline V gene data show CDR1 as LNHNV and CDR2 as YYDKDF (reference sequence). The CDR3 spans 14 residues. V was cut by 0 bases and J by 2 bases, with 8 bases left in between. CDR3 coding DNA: TGTGCCACCAGCAGAGAGTGGGGGGCCTACGAGCAGTACTTC. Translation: CATSREWGAYEQYF.

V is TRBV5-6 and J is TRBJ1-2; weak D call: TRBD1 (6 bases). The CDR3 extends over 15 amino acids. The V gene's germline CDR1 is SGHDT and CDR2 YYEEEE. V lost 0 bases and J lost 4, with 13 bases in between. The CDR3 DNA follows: TGTGCCAGCAGCTTGGGCGGGGGCCGCGGCTATGGCTACACCTTC. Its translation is CASSLGGGRGYGYTF.

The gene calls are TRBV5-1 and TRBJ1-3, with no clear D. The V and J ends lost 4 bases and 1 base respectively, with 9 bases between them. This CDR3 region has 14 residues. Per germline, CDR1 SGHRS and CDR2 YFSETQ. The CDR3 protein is CASSAQVSGNTIYF. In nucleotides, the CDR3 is TGCGCCAGCAGCGCGCAGGTTTCTGGAAACACCATATATTTT.

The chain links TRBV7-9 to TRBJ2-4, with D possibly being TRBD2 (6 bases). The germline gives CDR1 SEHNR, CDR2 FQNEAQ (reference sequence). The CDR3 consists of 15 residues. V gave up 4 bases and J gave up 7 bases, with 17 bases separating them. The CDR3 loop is CASSSLAVSGNIQYF. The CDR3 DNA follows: TGTGCCAGCAGCTCCTTAGCGGTGTCGGGGAACATTCAGTACTTC.

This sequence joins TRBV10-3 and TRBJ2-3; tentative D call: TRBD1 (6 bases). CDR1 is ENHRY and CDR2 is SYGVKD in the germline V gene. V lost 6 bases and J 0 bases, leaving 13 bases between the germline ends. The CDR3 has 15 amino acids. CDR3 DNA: TGTGCCATCAGCCCCGGACAGACTAGCACAGATACGCAGTATTTT. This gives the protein CAISPGQTSTDTQYF.

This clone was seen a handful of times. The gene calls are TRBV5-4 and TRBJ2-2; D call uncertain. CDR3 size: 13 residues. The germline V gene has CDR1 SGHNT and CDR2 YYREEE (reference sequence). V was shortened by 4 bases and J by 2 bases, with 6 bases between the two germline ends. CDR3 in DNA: TGTGCCAGCAGCCTAGACAACACCGGGGAGCTGTTTTTT. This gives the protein CASSLDNTGELFF.

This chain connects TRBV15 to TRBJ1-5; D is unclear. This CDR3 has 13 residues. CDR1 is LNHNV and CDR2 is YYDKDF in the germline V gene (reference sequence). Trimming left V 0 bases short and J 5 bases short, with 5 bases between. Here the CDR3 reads CATSRDGHQPQHF. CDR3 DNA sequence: TGTGCCACCAGCAGAGATGGCCATCAGCCCCAGCATTTT.

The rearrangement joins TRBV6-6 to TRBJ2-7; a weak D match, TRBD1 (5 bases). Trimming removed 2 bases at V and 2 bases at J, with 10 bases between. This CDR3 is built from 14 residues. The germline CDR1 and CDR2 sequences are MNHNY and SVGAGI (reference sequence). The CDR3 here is CASSYPRVPYEQYF. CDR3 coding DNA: TGTGCCAGCAGTTACCCCAGGGTCCCCTACGAGCAGTACTTC.

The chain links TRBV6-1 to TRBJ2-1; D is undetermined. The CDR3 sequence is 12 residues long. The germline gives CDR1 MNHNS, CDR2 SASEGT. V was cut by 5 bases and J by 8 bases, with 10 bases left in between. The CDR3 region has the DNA TGTGCCAGCAGTAAACCAGGTGATGAGCAGTTCTTC. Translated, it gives CASSKPGDEQFF.

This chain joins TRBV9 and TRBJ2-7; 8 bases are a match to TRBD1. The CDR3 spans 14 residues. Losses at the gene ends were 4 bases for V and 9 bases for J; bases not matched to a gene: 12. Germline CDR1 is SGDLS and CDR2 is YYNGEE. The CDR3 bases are TGTGCCAGCAGCCCGCGCTGGCAGGGGGCAAGGCAGTACTTC. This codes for CASSPRWQGARQYF.

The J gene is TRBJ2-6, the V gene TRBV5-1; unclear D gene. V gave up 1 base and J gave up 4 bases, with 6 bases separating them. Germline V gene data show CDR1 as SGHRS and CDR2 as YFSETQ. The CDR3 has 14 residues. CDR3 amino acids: CASSLTAGANVLTF. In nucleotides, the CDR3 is TGCGCCAGCAGCTTGACTGCGGGGGCCAACGTCCTGACTTTC.

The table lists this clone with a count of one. CDR3 region: CASNRGTGSEQYF. The CDR3 region has the DNA TGTGCCAGCAACCGGGGAACTGGGAGCGAGCAGTACTTC. This chain joins TRBV11-3 and TRBJ2-7, with a possible D match to TRBD2 (5 bases). V was trimmed by 7 bases and J by 6 bases, leaving 16 bases between them. This CDR3 spans 13 amino acids. Germline lookup yields CDR1 SGHNT and CDR2 YENEEA.

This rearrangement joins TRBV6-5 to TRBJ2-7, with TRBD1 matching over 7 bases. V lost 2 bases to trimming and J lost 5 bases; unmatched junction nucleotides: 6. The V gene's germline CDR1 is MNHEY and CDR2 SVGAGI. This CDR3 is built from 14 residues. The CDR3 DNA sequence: TGTGCCAGCAGTTACCGTCGACAGGGCCACGAGCAGTACTTC. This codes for CASSYRRQGHEQYF.

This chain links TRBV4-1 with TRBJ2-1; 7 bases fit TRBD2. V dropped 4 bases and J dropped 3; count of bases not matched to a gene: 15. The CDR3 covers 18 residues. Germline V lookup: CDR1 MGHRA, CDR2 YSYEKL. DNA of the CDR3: TGCGCCAGCAGCCCCCGAAATTCTAGCGGAGCCCTCTACAATGAGCAGTTCTTC. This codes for CASSPRNSSGALYNEQFF.

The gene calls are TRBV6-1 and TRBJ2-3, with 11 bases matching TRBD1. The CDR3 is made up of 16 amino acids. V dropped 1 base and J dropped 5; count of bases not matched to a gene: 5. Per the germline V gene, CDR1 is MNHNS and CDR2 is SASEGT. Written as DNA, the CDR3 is TGTGCCAGCAGTGAAGGACCGGACAGGGGGCGAGATACGCAGTATTTT. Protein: CASSEGPDRGRDTQYF.

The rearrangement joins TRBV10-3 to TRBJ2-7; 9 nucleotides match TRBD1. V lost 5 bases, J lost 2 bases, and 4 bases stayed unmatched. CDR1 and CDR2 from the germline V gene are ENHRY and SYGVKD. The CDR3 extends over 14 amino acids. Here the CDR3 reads CAISQGTGPYEQYF. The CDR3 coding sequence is TGTGCCATCAGTCAAGGGACAGGGCCCTACGAGCAGTACTTC.